The clone carrying this T cell receptor (beta chain) was seen just once. Antigen: not known. This record belongs to a study of T cell responses to AZD1222 COVID-19 vaccine. Study outcomes and limitations: Seropositive AZD1222 recipients at baseline numbered only five or six.

Generated by immunoSEQ multiplex PCR, the TCRdb table keeps only in-frame clones and is missing some. The table lists about 120,000 clones, more than 80% of them singletons. The CDR3 consists of 15 residues. Germline V lookup: CDR1 SGHVS, CDR2 FNYEAQ. With 0 bases clipped from V and 0 bases from J, the junction kept 2 bases outside the gene matches. The clonotype originates from an adult in good health. Sequencing used peripheral blood, obtained on day 0 of AZD1222 vaccination. V gene TRBV7-6 combines with J gene TRBJ2-7, with 7 bases matching TRBD2. CDR3 sequence (DNA): TGTGCCAGCAGCTTAGCGGGAGGGTCCTCCTACGAGCAGTACTTC. Protein: CASSLAGGSSYEQYF.